These 24 T cell receptor beta chains were all obtained from the same sample, sequenced in a study of cytomegalovirus exposure and HLA in healthy donors. PCR primers comprised 60 Vbeta and 13 Jbeta primers. The repertoire was sequenced with immunoSEQ multiplex PCR; TCRdb's copy has only in-frame clones and lacks some. Counted here are approximately 200,000 clones, around 80% occurring once; the ten biggest clones make up around 2%. The sample taken for sequencing was PBMCs. All receptors come from a young woman in good health and CMV-seropositive.

This clone has just a few counts. The chain couples TRBV27 to TRBJ1-5, with a weak D call TRBD1 (6 bases). The V and J ends lost 3 bases and 11 bases respectively, with 11 bases between them. Germline-derived CDR1 and CDR2 are MNHEY and SMNVEV (reference sequence). This CDR3 is built from 12 residues. CDR3 coding DNA: TGTGCCAGCAGTTTCTCACAGGGTACCCAGCATTTT. Its translation is CASSFSQGTQHF.

This clone was recorded once. V is TRBV28 and J is TRBJ1-4, with 7 bases aligning to TRBD1. With 6 bases clipped from V and 5 bases from J, the junction kept 6 bases outside the gene matches. Germline CDR1 is MDHEN and CDR2 is SYDVKM. The CDR3 sequence is 14 residues long. The CDR3 loop reads CASRRTGKNEKLFF. CDR3 coding DNA: TGTGCCAGCAGAAGGACAGGAAAGAATGAAAAACTGTTTTTT.

J is TRBJ2-2 and V is TRBV4-2; 8 nucleotides align to TRBD2. Germline V gene sequence: CDR1 LGHNA, CDR2 YNFKEQ. The CDR3 runs to 17 residues. V lost 0 bases, J lost 3 bases, and 6 bases stayed unmatched. CDR3 sequence: CASSQEEAGDYTGELFF. CDR3 nucleotide sequence: TGTGCCAGCAGCCAAGAGGAAGCGGGGGACTACACCGGGGAGCTGTTTTTT.

The chain uses TRBV12-2 and TRBJ2-2; TRBD2 was called by the table and not checked on the DNA. TRBV12-2 constitutes a pseudogene. The CDR3 consists of 17 residues. The CDR3, as DNA: TGTGCAAGTCGCTTAATCCGCGGGGGGGCTAACACCGGGGAGCTGTTTTTT. It encodes CASRLIRGGANTGELFF.

This chain joins TRBV6-5 and TRBJ2-3; D uncertain. The length of the CDR3 is 12 residues. The V gene's germline CDR1 is MNHEY and CDR2 SVGAGI. Trimming stripped 4 bases from V and 7 bases from J, with 9 bases between. CDR3 DNA sequence: TGTGCCAGCAGTTCCGGTCTCAATACGCAGTATTTT. Residues: CASSSGLNTQYF.

This clone was seen only once. V usage is TRBV5-4 and J usage is TRBJ1-1; maybe TRBD1 (6 bases). The germline V gene encodes CDR1 SGHNT and CDR2 YYREEE (reference sequence). The CDR3 is made up of 15 amino acids. Trimming cost V 4 bases and J 4 bases, with 17 bases left between them. In DNA form, the CDR3 reads TGTGCCAGCAGCCGACCCGGCAGAGGGGGCACTGAAGCTTTCTTT. Its translation is CASSRPGRGGTEAFF.

Only a few counts were recorded for this clone. The genes are TRBV11-2 and TRBJ2-7; D might be TRBD2 (5 bases). Germline-derived CDR1 and CDR2 are SGHAT and FQNNGV. The V gene lost 5 bases and the J gene lost 0 bases, with 11 bases spanning the gap. The CDR3 covers 14 residues. CDR3 residues: CASSERLNSYEQYF. CDR3 coding DNA: TGTGCCAGCAGCGAGCGGCTAAACTCCTACGAGCAGTACTTC.

This rearrangement joins TRBV11-2 to TRBJ1-3, with 7 bases identical to TRBD1. Looked up from germline, CDR1 is SGHAT and CDR2 is FQNNGV. The CDR3 is made up of 14 amino acids. V was clipped by 0 bases and J by 4 bases; unmatched bases: 0. CDR3 in DNA: TGTGCCAGCAGCTTAGAACAGGGGGGAAACACCATATATTTT. Amino acids: CASSLEQGGNTIYF.

This clone was seen only once. The chain has TRBV30 and TRBJ2-3; 10 nucleotides match TRBD2. The germline V gene encodes CDR1 GTSNPN and CDR2 SVGIG (reference sequence). The CDR3 covers 15 residues. V was pared by 7 bases and J by 4 bases, with 11 bases of the junction left unmatched. The CDR3 reads CAYTRSGGAPDTQYF. The CDR3 region has the DNA TGTGCCTACACCCGCAGCGGGGGGGCCCCAGATACGCAGTATTTT. The full variable domain, its missing parts supplied by reference TRBV30 and TRBJ2-3, is SQTIHQWPATLVQPVGSPLSLECTVEGTSNPNLYWYRQAAGRGLQLLFYSVGIGQISSEVPQNLSASRPQDRQFILSSKKLLLSDSGFYLCAYTRSGGAPDTQYFGPGTRLTVL.

The gene calls are TRBV7-6 and TRBJ2-1; the D gene is possibly TRBD1 (5 bases). Trimming pared 1 base from V and 4 bases from J, leaving 11 bases between. CDR3 length: 15 amino acids. The germline CDR1 and CDR2 sequences are SGHVS and FNYEAQ. CDR3 in amino acids: CASSLGVGVYNEQFF. The CDR3 DNA sequence: TGTGCCAGCAGCTTAGGGGTAGGGGTATACAATGAGCAGTTCTTC.

The chain employs TRBV28 and TRBJ2-3; perhaps TRBD2 as D (5 bases). CDR3 size: 14 residues. V shed 7 bases and J shed 6 bases, with 17 bases lying between them. Germline CDR1 is MDHEN and CDR2 is SYDVKM. The CDR3 loop is CASKLSVAGDTQYF. The CDR3 DNA is TGTGCCAGCAAACTTAGCGTGGCAGGCGATACGCAGTATTTT.

This clone was counted between two and nine times. This CDR3 reads CASSIDRDRGGNQPQHF. The CDR3 DNA reads TGTGCCAGTAGTATAGATCGGGACAGGGGAGGAAATCAGCCCCAGCATTTT. The rearrangement links TRBV19 to TRBJ1-5, with 10 nucleotides matching TRBD1. Germline values: CDR1 LNHDA, CDR2 SQIVND (reference sequence). The CDR3 is made up of 17 amino acids. The trim removed 0 bases at V and 4 bases at J, leaving 6 bases unmatched.

This clone appeared a few times. The chain has TRBV5-1 and TRBJ2-5, with D possibly being TRBD1 (5 bases). The germline V and J ends were trimmed by 0 bases and 0 bases, with 6 bases remaining between them. The germline gives CDR1 SGHRS, CDR2 YFSETQ. The CDR3 has 14 amino acids. The CDR3 here is CASSLGQYQETQYF. The CDR3 nucleotides read TGCGCCAGCAGCTTGGGACAGTACCAAGAGACCCAGTACTTC.

The chain couples TRBV19 to TRBJ2-4; 7 bases line up with TRBD1. Trimming cost V 1 base and J 6 bases; bases outside gene matches: 3. Germline assignment: CDR1 LNHDA and CDR2 SQIVND (reference sequence). The CDR3 runs 14 residues. The CDR3 reads CASSIGQGRNIQYF. The DNA for the CDR3 is TGTGCCAGTAGTATAGGACAGGGCCGAAACATTCAGTACTTC.

The chain has TRBV18 and TRBJ1-4; 8 nucleotides align to TRBD1. This CDR3 is 14 amino acids long. Germline CDR1 is KGHSH and CDR2 is LQKENI. V shed 6 bases, J shed 7 bases, and the junction held 7 bases outside the gene matches. CDR3 in DNA: TGTGCCAGCTCGCGGGACAGGTCCTTTGAAAAACTGTTTTTT. It translates to CASSRDRSFEKLFF.

The V and J genes are TRBV9 and TRBJ2-2, with 12 bases that match TRBD2. The CDR3 length is 17 residues. Trimming cost V 1 base and J 3 bases; bases outside gene matches: 4. Germline values: CDR1 SGDLS, CDR2 YYNGEE. In nucleotides, the CDR3 is TGTGCCAGCAGCGTATCTAGCGGGGGGGCAGACACCGGGGAGCTGTTTTTT. Its protein product is CASSVSSGGADTGELFF. The full variable domain, its missing parts supplied by reference TRBV9 and TRBJ2-2, is DSGVTQTPKHLITATGQRVTLRCSPRSGDLSVYWYQQSLDQGLQFLIQYYNGEERAKGNILERFSAQQFPDLHSELNLSSLELGDSALYFCASSVSSGGADTGELFFGEGSRLTVL.

The chain is built from TRBV6-5 and TRBJ1-5; unclear D gene. Germline V CDR1 and CDR2: MNHEY, SVGAGI. V lost 7 bases and J 5 bases, leaving 12 bases between the germline ends. This CDR3 has 13 residues. In DNA, the CDR3 is TGTGCCAGCAAACGCGCTTCTGATCAGCCCCAGCATTTT. The encoded protein is CASKRASDQPQHF.

The chain uses TRBV7-2 and TRBJ2-1; 15 bases agree with TRBD2. V gave up 5 bases and J gave up 6 bases; unmatched junction bases: 5. Germline V gene sequence: CDR1 SGHTA, CDR2 FQGNSA. This CDR3 spans 16 amino acids. In nucleotides, the CDR3 is TGTGCCAGCAGCCAAGGACTAGCGGGGGGGCCCAATGAGCAGTTCTTC. This gives the protein CASSQGLAGGPNEQFF.

The gene calls are TRBV6-1 and TRBJ2-5; D perhaps matches TRBD1 (5 bases). Germline loops: CDR1 MNHNS, CDR2 SASEGT. The CDR3 is made up of 15 amino acids. The ends were cut back, 7 bases at V and 4 bases at J, with 19 bases in the middle. The CDR3 sequence is CASMSRFRVAETQYF. The CDR3 nucleotides read TGTGCCAGCATGAGCCGTTTCAGGGTTGCAGAGACCCAGTACTTC.

The J gene is TRBJ2-3, the V gene TRBV5-1, with 7 bases identical to TRBD1. The CDR3 runs 15 residues. After removal of 1 base from V and 2 bases from J, the junction contained 4 bases not matched to a gene. CDR1 and CDR2 from the germline V gene are SGHRS and YFSETQ. The CDR3 reads CASSLTGTATDTQYF. The CDR3 bases are TGCGCCAGCAGCTTGACCGGGACAGCCACAGATACGCAGTATTTT.

This clone has just a few counts. This chain joins TRBV5-1 and TRBJ1-1; 9 bases align to TRBD1. Per the germline V gene, CDR1 is SGHRS and CDR2 is YFSETQ. J lost 6 bases, V lost 0 bases, and 9 bases had no gene match. This CDR3 has 16 residues. The CDR3 nucleotides are TGCGCCAGCAGCTTGGTGGGGACAGGGTTTGAGGCTGAAGCTTTCTTT. Protein: CASSLVGTGFEAEAFF.

The chain has TRBV5-1 and TRBJ1-3; 8 bases fit TRBD1. V was pared by 4 bases and J by 6 bases, with 9 bases of the junction left unmatched. Germline CDR1 reads SGHRS; CDR2 reads YFSETQ. The CDR3 extends over 15 amino acids. The CDR3 reads CASSAGQGFENTIYF. The CDR3 nucleotides are TGCGCCAGCAGCGCCGGACAGGGTTTCGAAAACACCATATATTTT.

J is TRBJ1-3 and V is TRBV6-1; D unclear. Per the germline V gene, CDR1 is MNHNS and CDR2 is SASEGT. V was trimmed by 7 bases and J by 4 bases, leaving 17 bases between them. The CDR3 contains 15 residues. The CDR3 spells CASTGGLASGNTIYF. The CDR3 bases are TGTGCCAGCACGGGTGGGTTGGCCTCCGGAAACACCATATATTTT.

CDR3 sequence reads: CASRGAGPNTGELFF. CDR3 bases: TGTGCCAGCAGGGGGGCAGGGCCCAACACCGGGGAGCTGTTTTTT. The V gene is TRBV6-1, the J gene TRBJ2-2, with D possibly being TRBD1 (6 bases). Germline CDR1 and CDR2: MNHNS and SASEGT. V lost 6 bases to trimming and J lost 2 bases, with 13 bases between them. This CDR3 has 15 amino acids.